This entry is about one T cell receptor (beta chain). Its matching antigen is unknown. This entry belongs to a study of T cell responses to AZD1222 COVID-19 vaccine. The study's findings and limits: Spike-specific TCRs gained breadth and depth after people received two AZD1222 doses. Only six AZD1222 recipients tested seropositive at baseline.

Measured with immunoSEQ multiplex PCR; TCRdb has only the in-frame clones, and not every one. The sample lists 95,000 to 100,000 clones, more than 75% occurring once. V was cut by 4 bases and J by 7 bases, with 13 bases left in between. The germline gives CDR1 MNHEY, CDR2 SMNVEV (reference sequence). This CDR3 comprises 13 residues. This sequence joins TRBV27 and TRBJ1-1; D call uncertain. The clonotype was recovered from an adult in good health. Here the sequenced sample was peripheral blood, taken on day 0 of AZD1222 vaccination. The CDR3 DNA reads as TGTGCCAGCAGTTACGGGCCCCTTCGTGAAGCTTTCTTT. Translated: CASSYGPLREAFF.